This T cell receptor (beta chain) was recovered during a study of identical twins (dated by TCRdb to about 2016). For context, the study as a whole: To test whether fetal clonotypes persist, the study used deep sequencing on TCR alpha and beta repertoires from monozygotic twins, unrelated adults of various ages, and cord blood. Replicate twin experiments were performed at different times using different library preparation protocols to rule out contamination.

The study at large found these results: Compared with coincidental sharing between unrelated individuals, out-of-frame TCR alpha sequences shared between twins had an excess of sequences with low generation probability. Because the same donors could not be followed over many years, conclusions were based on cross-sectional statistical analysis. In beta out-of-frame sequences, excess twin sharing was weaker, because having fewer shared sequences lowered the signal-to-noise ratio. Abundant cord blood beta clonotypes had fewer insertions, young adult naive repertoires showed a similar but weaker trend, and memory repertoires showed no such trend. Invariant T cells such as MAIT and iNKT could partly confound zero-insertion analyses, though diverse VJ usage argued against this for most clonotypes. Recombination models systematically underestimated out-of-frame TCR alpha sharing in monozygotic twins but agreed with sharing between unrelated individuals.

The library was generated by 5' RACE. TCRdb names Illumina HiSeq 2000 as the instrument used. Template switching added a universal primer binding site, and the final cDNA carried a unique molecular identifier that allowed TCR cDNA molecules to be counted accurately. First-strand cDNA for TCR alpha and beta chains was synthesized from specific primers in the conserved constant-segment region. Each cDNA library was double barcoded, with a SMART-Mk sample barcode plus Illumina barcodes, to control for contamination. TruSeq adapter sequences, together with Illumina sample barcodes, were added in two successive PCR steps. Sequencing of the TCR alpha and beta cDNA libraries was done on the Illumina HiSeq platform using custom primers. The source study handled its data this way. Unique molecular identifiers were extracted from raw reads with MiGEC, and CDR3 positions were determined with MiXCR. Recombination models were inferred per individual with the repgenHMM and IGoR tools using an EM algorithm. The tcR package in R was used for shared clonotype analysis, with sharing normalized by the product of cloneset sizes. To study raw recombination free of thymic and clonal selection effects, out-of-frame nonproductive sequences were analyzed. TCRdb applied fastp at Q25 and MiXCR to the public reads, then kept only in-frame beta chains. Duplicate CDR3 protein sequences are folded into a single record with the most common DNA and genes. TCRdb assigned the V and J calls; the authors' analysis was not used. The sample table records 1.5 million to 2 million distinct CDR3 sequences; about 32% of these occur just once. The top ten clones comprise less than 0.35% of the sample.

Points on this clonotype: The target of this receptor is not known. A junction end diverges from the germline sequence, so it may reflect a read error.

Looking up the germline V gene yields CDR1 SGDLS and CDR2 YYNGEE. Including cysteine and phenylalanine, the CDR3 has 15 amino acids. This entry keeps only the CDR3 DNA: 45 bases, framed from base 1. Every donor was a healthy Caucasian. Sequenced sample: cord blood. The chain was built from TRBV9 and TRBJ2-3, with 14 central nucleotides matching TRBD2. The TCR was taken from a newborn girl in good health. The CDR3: CASGVGTSGRDTQYF. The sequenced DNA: TGTGCCAGCGGCGTAGGGACTAGCGGGAGAGATACGCAGTATTTT.